Listed below are T cell receptor beta chains from one sample, sequenced in a study of blood T cell repertoires in COVID-19. Profiled with immunoSEQ multiplex PCR; TCRdb holds only in-frame clones, not every one. Among about 380,000 clones listed, 87% were seen once. The material sequenced was PBMCs or T cells enriched from blood (not recorded which). These receptors were taken from a man aged 25-45 years who had recovered from COVID-19. Each CDR3 is given with its conserved first and last residue. The D gene is left open where the match is weak. The size field is filled for only some rows; it gives once, few, many or a size class.

- TRBJ1-1 TRBV7-2 - TGTGCCAGCAGCTCCGGGGGGCACAGTCTTGAAGCTTTCTTT CASSSGGHSLEAFF
TRBD1 TRBJ1-5 TRBV5-6 - TGTGCCAGCAGCTCGTGGGGTACAGGGGATAGCAATCAGCCCCAGCATTTT CASSSWGTGDSNQPQHF
TRBD1 TRBJ2-5 TRBV6-5 once TGTGCCAGCAGTTACTGGGACAGGCAAGAGACCCAGTACTTC CASSYWDRQETQYF
TRBD1 TRBJ1-6 TRBV5-1 once TGCGCCAGCAGGCCGGGACAGGGGCAATCACCCCTCCACTTT CASRPGQGQSPLHF
- TRBJ1-2 TRBV2 - TGTGCCAGCAGTGGGAATACAGGGTATTCCTTCTATGGCTACACCTTC CASSGNTGYSFYGYTF
- TRBJ1-2 TRBV30 - TGTGCCTGGAGTGTAGTGGCCTTCTCTGGCTACACCTTC CAWSVVAFSGYTF
TRBD1 TRBJ1-2 TRBV6-2/TRBV6-3 - TGTGCCAGCACCCCAGGGGGCGGTGGCTATGGCTACACCTTC CASTPGGGGYGYTF
- TRBJ1-1 TRBV2 - TGTGCCAGCGTTACGTCGACAGGTACGGCTTTCTTT CASVTSTGTAFF
TRBD1 TRBJ1-2 TRBV19 - TGTGCCAGTAGTATACTAAGTCCGGGGACAGGAGCTAACTATGGCTACACCTTC CASSILSPGTGANYGYTF
TRBD2 TRBJ2-1 TRBV30 - TGTGCCTGGAGTGTAGGACTAGCGGGTATCAATGAGCAGTTCTTC CAWSVGLAGINEQFF
TRBD1 TRBJ2-5 TRBV6-2/TRBV6-3 - TGTGCCAGCAGTCCCCGACAGGGGGCGGGAGAGACCCAGTACTTC CASSPRQGAGETQYF
TRBD1 TRBJ2-1 TRBV19 - TGTGCCAGTATCACAGGGGCGGGCAATGAGCAGTTCTTC CASITGAGNEQFF
- TRBJ1-3 TRBV5-1 once TGCGCCAGCAGCTCGAACAATCCACCCGGAAACACCATATATTTT CASSSNNPPGNTIYF
- TRBJ1-5 TRBV2 - TGTGCCAGCAGTGAACCCCTGAGCAATCAGCCCCAGCATTTT CASSEPLSNQPQHF
TRBD1 TRBJ1-5 TRBV10-3 - TGTGCCATCAGTGGAGGGGGCGGGGAGCCCCAGCATTTT CAISGGGGEPQHF
- TRBJ1-1 TRBV18 - TGTGCCAGCTCACCAGGTACAGCTGAAGCTTTCTTT CASSPGTAEAFF
- TRBJ2-1 TRBV4-1 - TGCGCCAGCAGCCAAGGGACAGCTATCAACTACAATGAGCAGTTCTTC CASSQGTAINYNEQFF
- TRBJ1-5 TRBV5-1 - TGCGCCAGCAGCTTGGAATCCCTCAATCAGCCCCAGCATTTT CASSLESLNQPQHF
- TRBJ2-7 TRBV5-6 - TGTGCCAGCAGCTTCGACAGCTACGAGCAGTACTTC CASSFDSYEQYF
- TRBJ1-1 TRBV4-2 - TGTGCCAGCAGCCAAGATTGGGCAGGGGACTATACTGAAGCTTTCTTT CASSQDWAGDYTEAFF
- TRBJ1-6 TRBV27 - TGTGCCAGCAGTTTATCGGCCAGGGTCTATTCACCCCTCCACTTT CASSLSARVYSPLHF
TRBD2 TRBJ2-2 TRBV27 - TGTGCCAGCAACCGGGACTACTATGGGACCGGGGAGCTGTTTTTT CASNRDYYGTGELFF
TRBD2 TRBJ2-3 TRBV7-9 once TGTGCCAGCAGCCCAAAGCGGGGTAGCACAGATACGCAGTATTTT CASSPKRGSTDTQYF